This TCR beta chain is from a study of T cells in Graves' hyperthyroidism and ophthalmopathy. The TCR beta CDR3 regions underwent amplification using RNA transcripts as the source. The TCR CDR3 first-round RT-PCR relied on the HTBI primer set. Using its own MiXCR run on the multiplex PCR reads, TCRdb lists one record per CDR3 protein. The sample includes approximately 870,000 distinct CDR3 sequences, over 35% seen only once; the top ten take approximately 8.7%. About this clonotype itself: The junction departs from germline at one end; a sequencing error may be responsible.

The CDR3 consists of 15 residues. The sequence derives from a man between 18 and 29 years old with Graves' hyperthyroidism. The sequencing sample was made of blood. The rearrangement joins TRBV12-3 or TRBV12-4 to TRBJ1-6; D may be TRBD1 (6 bases). The CDR3 loop is CASSYYRVGNLPLHF. The CDR3 coding sequence is TGTGCCAGCAGTTACTACAGGGTAGGGAATTTACCCCTCCACTTT.